These 21 T cell receptor beta chains were all obtained from the same sample, sequenced in a study of cytomegalovirus exposure and HLA in healthy donors. 60 Vbeta and 13 Jbeta primers were used in PCR. The protocol was immunoSEQ multiplex PCR, while the TCRdb copy is restricted to in-frame clones and leaves out a portion. The sample consists of just over 85,000 clones, approximately 83% of them appearing once. Sequenced: PBMCs. Receptors originate from a man in his forties in good health and CMV-seronegative.

The chain carries TRBV21-1 and TRBJ2-7; TRBD2, as called in the table, went unchecked against the DNA. TRBV21-1 corresponds to a pseudogene. CDR3 length: 18 amino acids. The CDR3 DNA is TGTGCCAGCAGCGATATCACCACCAGGAGGCCCCGGGACTACGAGCAGTACTTC. Its protein is CASSDITTRRPRDYEQYF.

CDR3: CASSQGQGANQPQHF. Written as DNA, the CDR3 is TGCGCCAGCAGCCAAGGCCAGGGCGCTAATCAGCCCCAGCATTTT. The chain combines TRBV4-3 with TRBJ1-5; maybe TRBD1 (5 bases). CDR1 is LGHNA and CDR2 is YSLEER in the germline V gene. V lost 1 base to trimming and J lost 4 bases, with 11 bases between them. The CDR3 consists of 15 residues.

The rearrangement links TRBV19 to TRBJ1-5; the match to TRBD1 covers 10 bases. Trimming cost V 6 bases and J 2 bases; bases outside gene matches: 10. CDR3 length: 17 residues. The germline V gene has CDR1 LNHDA and CDR2 SQIVND (reference sequence). Here the CDR3 DNA reads TGTGCCAGTAGAGAAAGACAGGGGGCATTGGGCAATCAGCCCCAGCATTTT. Its protein product is CASRERQGALGNQPQHF.

The rearrangement links TRBV19 to TRBJ2-5; 8 bases are shared with TRBD1. The J segment lost 5 bases and the V segment lost 4 bases, leaving 6 bases of the junction unmatched. Germline values: CDR1 LNHDA, CDR2 SQIVND (reference sequence). This CDR3 has 14 residues. CDR3 nucleotides: TGTGCCAGTAGTAACCGACAGGGGTTGGAGACCCAGTACTTC. This translates into CASSNRQGLETQYF.

In this sample, this clone turned up once. This rearrangement joins TRBV6-6 to TRBJ1-4; D perhaps matches TRBD1 (5 bases). CDR1 and CDR2 (germline): MNHNY, SVGAGI (reference sequence). V lost 2 bases, J lost 7 bases, and 14 bases lay in between. This CDR3 has 15 amino acids. Here the CDR3 reads CASSYIAGRGEKLFF. In DNA, the CDR3 is TGTGCCAGCAGTTACATCGCGGGGAGGGGTGAAAAACTGTTTTTT.

CDR3 loop: CASSPSGGGGDTQYF. The DNA of the CDR3 is TGTGCCAGCAGCCCTTCGGGGGGTGGAGGAGATACGCAGTATTTT. V is TRBV7-2 and J is TRBJ2-3, with 7 positions matching TRBD2. The trim removed 5 bases at V and 5 bases at J, leaving 10 bases unmatched. The CDR3 length is 15 residues. Per germline, CDR1 SGHTA and CDR2 FQGNSA.

This rearrangement joins TRBV18 to TRBJ1-2; a weak D match, TRBD1 (5 bases). The CDR3 sequence is 16 residues long. Deletions cut 1 base from V and 0 bases from J, with 12 bases between. In germline, CDR1 is KGHSH, CDR2 LQKENI. CDR3 DNA: TGTGCCAGCTCACCACGCGACAGCCCCACTAACTATGGCTACACCTTC. It yields the protein CASSPRDSPTNYGYTF.

The genes are TRBV5-4 and TRBJ2-7; 8 bases line up with TRBD2. Germline V gives CDR1 SGHNT, CDR2 YYREEE (reference sequence). With 0 bases clipped from V and 3 bases from J, the junction kept 5 bases outside the gene matches. This CDR3 has 15 amino acids. The CDR3 DNA sequence: TGTGCCAGCAGCTTGGACGGGACTAGAGTCTACGAGCAGTACTTC. Its translation is CASSLDGTRVYEQYF.

The chain recombines TRBV19 with TRBJ1-1, with TRBD1 matching over 9 bases. The germline V gene has CDR1 LNHDA and CDR2 SQIVND (reference sequence). The V segment lost 7 bases and the J segment 4 bases; nucleotides outside the gene matches: 7. The CDR3 has 14 residues. As DNA, the CDR3 is TGTGCCAGTAATGGACAGGGGAGTGTCACTGAAGCTTTCTTT. Amino acid sequence: CASNGQGSVTEAFF.

J is TRBJ1-1 and V is TRBV7-9, with 8 bases that match TRBD1. With 5 bases clipped from V and 1 base from J, the junction kept 6 bases outside the gene matches. The CDR3 spans 15 residues. Germline V gene lookup returns CDR1 SEHNR and CDR2 FQNEAQ (reference sequence). The CDR3 reads CASSPRDRPNTEAFF. The CDR3 bases are TGTGCCAGCAGCCCCCGGGACAGGCCGAACACTGAAGCTTTCTTT.

The chain joins TRBV5-1 to TRBJ1-4, with TRBD1 matching 9 bases. The junction had 9 bases not matched to a gene; V was cut back by 5 bases and J by 7 bases. The CDR3 runs 15 residues. CDR1 SGHRS and CDR2 YFSETQ come from the germline V gene. CDR3 DNA sequence: TGCGCCAGCAGTTCATCACAGGGGGCAGCTGAAAAACTGTTTTTT. Translation gives CASSSSQGAAEKLFF.

CDR3 bases: TGTGCCAGCAGCCTGATGGGACAACTCCAAGAGACCCAGTACTTC. Residues: CASSLMGQLQETQYF. The rearrangement joins TRBV7-2 to TRBJ2-5, with a weak D call TRBD1 (6 bases). V gave up 5 bases and J gave up 1 base, with 14 bases separating them. Germline CDR1 and CDR2: SGHTA and FQGNSA. This CDR3 is 15 amino acids long.

This clone was seen a handful of times. The chain links TRBV7-3 to TRBJ2-2; 8 bases line up with TRBD1. This CDR3 is built from 15 residues. V lost 6 bases and J lost 3; bases outside the gene matches: 6. The germline CDR1 and CDR2 sequences are SGHTA and FQGTGA. CDR3 residues: CASRTDRADTGELFF. In nucleotides, the CDR3 is TGTGCCAGCAGGACGGACAGGGCGGACACCGGGGAGCTGTTTTTT.

The gene calls are TRBV27 and TRBJ2-1; 10 bases align to TRBD2. CDR1 is MNHEY and CDR2 is SMNVEV in the germline V gene (reference sequence). This CDR3 is built from 15 residues. V shed 6 bases and J 2 bases; nucleotides not matched to a gene: 4. Here the CDR3 reads CASRLSGGTYNEQFF. The CDR3 DNA sequence: TGTGCCAGCAGACTTAGCGGGGGGACCTACAATGAGCAGTTCTTC.

As to this clone: Sequence at one end of the junction differs from germline and may be a read error. V and J are TRBV7-9 and TRBJ2-7; TRBD1 matches at 7 bases. This CDR3 has 11 amino acids. Germline CDR1 and CDR2: SEHNR and FQNEAQ (reference sequence). Here the CDR3 reads CASSLDQGEHF. In nucleotides, the CDR3 is TGTGCCAGCAGCTTAGACCAGGGGGAGCACTTC.

This clone was found once. This chain connects TRBV9 to TRBJ2-7; TRBD2 agrees at 14 bases. This CDR3 is 17 amino acids long. V was pared by 2 bases and J by 5 bases, with 9 bases of the junction left unmatched. Germline CDR1 is SGDLS and CDR2 is YYNGEE. The CDR3: CASSVGTSGGPPHEQYF. DNA for the CDR3: TGTGCCAGCAGCGTGGGGACTAGCGGGGGACCCCCCCACGAGCAGTACTTC.

The genes are TRBV7-6 and TRBJ1-4; 7 positions agree with TRBD1. The V and J ends lost 3 bases and 8 bases, in that order; junction bases with no gene match: 9. Germline V CDR1 and CDR2: SGHVS, FNYEAQ. CDR3 length: 15 residues. CDR3 nucleotide sequence: TGTGCCAGCAGCTTGTCACAGGGGTCCGGGGAAAAACTGTTTTTT. Translation: CASSLSQGSGEKLFF.

J is TRBJ1-5 and V is TRBV7-2; 9 bases agree with TRBD1. Germline CDR1 is SGHTA and CDR2 is FQGNSA. The junction had 10 bases not matched to a gene; V was cut back by 5 bases and J by 2 bases. The CDR3 has 17 amino acids. The CDR3 is CASSPGQGREGNQPQHF. CDR3 coding DNA: TGTGCCAGCAGCCCGGGACAGGGACGCGAAGGCAATCAGCCCCAGCATTTT.

CDR3 DNA: TGCGCCAGCAGCCTCCTAGGGGGCGCGGGTGGTTCACCCCTCCACTTT. Protein: CASSLLGGAGGSPLHF. This sequence joins TRBV4-3 and TRBJ1-6; 7 bases line up with TRBD1. The J segment lost 9 bases and the V segment lost 4 bases, leaving 12 bases of the junction unmatched. This CDR3 has 16 amino acids. Germline V gives CDR1 LGHNA, CDR2 YSLEER.

In the case of this clone: Its ends do not fully match the called genes, so a read error is possible. The chain uses TRBV5-8 and TRBJ1-2; perhaps TRBD1 as D (5 bases). CDR3 size: 9 residues. Germline V lookup: CDR1 SGHTS, CDR2 YDEGEE. CDR3 DNA sequence: TGTGCCAGCATCCGGGACTCTCGCTTC. As protein: CASIRDSRF.

V gene TRBV6-6 combines with J gene TRBJ2-3; TRBD1 matches at 10 bases. This CDR3 comprises 15 residues. Germline V gene data show CDR1 as MNHNY and CDR2 as SVGAGI (reference sequence). Unmatched junction bases numbered 5, after V lost 7 bases and J lost 1 base. The CDR3 region has the DNA TGTGCCAGCAACTCCGGGACAGGGGGCACAGATACGCAGTATTTT. Protein sequence: CASNSGTGGTDTQYF.